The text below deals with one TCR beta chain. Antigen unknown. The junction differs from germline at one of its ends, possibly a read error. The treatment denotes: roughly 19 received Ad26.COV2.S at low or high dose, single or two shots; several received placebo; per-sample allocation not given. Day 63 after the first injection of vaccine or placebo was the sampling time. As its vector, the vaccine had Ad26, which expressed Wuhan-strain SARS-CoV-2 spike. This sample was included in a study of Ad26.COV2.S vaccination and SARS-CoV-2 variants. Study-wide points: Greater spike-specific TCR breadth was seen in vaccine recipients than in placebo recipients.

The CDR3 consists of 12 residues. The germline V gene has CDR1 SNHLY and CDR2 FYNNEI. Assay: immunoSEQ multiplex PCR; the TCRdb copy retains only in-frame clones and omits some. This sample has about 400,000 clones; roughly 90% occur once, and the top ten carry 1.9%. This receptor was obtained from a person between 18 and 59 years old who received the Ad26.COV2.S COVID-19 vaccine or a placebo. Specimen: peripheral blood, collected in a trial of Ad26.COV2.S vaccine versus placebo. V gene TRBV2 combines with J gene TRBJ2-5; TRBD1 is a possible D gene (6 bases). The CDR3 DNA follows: TGTGCCAGCAGCCCCACGGGACAAACATCCCACTTC. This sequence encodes CASSPTGQTSHF.